This entry concerns a single T cell receptor beta chain. CDR1 is SGHVS and CDR2 is FNYEAQ in the germline V gene. This CDR3 contains 16 residues. The V and J ends lost 1 base and 6 bases, in that order; junction bases with no gene match: 8. This specimen belongs to a study of blood T cell repertoires in COVID-19. At the level of the study: The United States, Italy and Spain were the sources of the acute and convalescent COVID-19 samples. Nucleic acid was either cDNA or gDNA, and it came from T cells, B-cell-depleted T cells, or PBMCs.

Source study methods: Nucleated cell counts were estimated from reference gene primer amplification. The table came from immunoSEQ multiplex PCR; TCRdb's copy has only in-frame clones and leaves some out. V and J calls and clone size are given by that table; D and trimming were obtained from the DNA. The sample holds approximately 78,000 clones, over 65% seen once. This TCR came from a woman aged 80 or over with acute or convalescent COVID-19. Sequenced material: peripheral blood. The V and J genes are TRBV7-6 and TRBJ2-1; 8 bases are a match to TRBD2. The CDR3: CASSLVGYSGSNEQFF. In DNA form, the CDR3 reads TGTGCCAGCAGCTTAGTAGGGTACAGCGGGAGCAATGAGCAGTTCTTC.